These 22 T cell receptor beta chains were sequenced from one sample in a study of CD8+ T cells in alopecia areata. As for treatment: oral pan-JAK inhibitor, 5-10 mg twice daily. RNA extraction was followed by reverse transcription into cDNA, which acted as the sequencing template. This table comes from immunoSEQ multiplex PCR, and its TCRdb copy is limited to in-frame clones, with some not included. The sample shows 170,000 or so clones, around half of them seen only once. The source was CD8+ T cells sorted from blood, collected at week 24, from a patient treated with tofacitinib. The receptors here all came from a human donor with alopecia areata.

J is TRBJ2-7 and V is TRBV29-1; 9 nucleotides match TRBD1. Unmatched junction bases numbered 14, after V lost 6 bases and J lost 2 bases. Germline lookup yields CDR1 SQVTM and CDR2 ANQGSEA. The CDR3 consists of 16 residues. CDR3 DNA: TGCAGCGTCGTACGTACCGACAGGGGGGCCCCCTACGAGCAGTACTTC. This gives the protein CSVVRTDRGAPYEQYF.

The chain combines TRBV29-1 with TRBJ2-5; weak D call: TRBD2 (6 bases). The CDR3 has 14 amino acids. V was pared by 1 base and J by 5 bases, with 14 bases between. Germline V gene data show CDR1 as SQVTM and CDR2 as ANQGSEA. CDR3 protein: CSVEGGEVEETQYF. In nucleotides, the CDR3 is TGCAGCGTTGAAGGGGGGGAGGTTGAGGAGACCCAGTACTTC.

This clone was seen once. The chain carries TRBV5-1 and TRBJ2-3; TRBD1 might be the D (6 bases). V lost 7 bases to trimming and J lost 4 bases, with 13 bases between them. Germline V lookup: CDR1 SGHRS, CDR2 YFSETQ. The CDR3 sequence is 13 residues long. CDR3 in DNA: TGCGCCAGCGGCGGAGAGGGGGCAGATACGCAGTATTTT. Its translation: CASGGEGADTQYF.

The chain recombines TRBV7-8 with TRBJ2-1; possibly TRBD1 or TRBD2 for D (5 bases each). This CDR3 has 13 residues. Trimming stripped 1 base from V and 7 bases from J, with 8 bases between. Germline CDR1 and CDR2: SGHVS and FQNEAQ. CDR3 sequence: CASSLGWGNEQFF. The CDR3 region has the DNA TGTGCCAGCAGCTTAGGTTGGGGGAATGAGCAGTTCTTC.

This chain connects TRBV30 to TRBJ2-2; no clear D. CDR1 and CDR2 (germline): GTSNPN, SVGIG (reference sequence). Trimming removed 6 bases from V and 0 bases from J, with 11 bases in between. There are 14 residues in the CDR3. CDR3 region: CACPFLTNTGELFF. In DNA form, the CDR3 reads TGTGCCTGTCCCTTCCTGACGAACACCGGGGAGCTGTTTTTT.

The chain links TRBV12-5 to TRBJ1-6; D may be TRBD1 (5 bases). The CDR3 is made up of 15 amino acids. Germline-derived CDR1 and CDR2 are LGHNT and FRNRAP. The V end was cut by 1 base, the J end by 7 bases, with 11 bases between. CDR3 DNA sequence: TGTGCTAGTGGTTTGGAGGGACCTAGAAATTCACCCCTCCACTTT. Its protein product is CASGLEGPRNSPLHF. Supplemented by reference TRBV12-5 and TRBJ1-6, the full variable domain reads DARVTQTPRHKVTEMGQEVTMRCQPILGHNTVFWYRQTMMQGLELLAYFRNRAPLDDSGMPKDRFSAEMPDATLATLKIQPSEPRDSAVYFCASGLEGPRNSPLHFGNGTRLTVT.

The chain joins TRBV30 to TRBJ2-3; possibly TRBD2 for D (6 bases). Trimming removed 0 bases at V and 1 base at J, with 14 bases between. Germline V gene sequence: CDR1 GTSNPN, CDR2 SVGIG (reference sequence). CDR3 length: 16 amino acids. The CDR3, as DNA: TGTGCCTGGAGTGTAAGGGTATCGGGGGGCACAGATACGCAGTATTTT. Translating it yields CAWSVRVSGGTDTQYF.

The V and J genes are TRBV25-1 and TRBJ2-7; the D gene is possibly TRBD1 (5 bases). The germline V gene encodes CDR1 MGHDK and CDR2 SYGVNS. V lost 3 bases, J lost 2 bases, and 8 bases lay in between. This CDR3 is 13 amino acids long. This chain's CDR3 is CASSDRGAYEQYF. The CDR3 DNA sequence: TGTGCCAGCAGTGATAGGGGCGCCTACGAGCAGTACTTC.

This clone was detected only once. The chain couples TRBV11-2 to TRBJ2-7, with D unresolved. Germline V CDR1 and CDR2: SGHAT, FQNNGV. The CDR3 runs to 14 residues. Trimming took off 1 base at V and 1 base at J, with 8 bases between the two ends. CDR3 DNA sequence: TGTGCCAGCAGCTTAGGGTCCCATTCCTACGAGCAGTACTTC. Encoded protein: CASSLGSHSYEQYF.

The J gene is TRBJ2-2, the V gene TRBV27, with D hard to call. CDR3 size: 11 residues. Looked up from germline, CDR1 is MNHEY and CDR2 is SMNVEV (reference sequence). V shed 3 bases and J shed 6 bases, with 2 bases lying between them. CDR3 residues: CASSFSGELFF. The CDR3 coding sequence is TGTGCCAGCAGTTTCTCCGGGGAGCTGTTTTTT.

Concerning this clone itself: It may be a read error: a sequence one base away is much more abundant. The CDR3 is CASSLGRNTEAFF. In DNA form, the CDR3 reads TGTGCCAGCAGCTTAGGCAGGAACACTGAAGCTTTCTTT. The chain uses TRBV11-3 and TRBJ1-1; D gene unclear. With 1 base removed from V and 1 base from J, the gap between germline ends came to 4 bases. Germline loops: CDR1 SGHNT, CDR2 YENEEA. This CDR3 is 13 amino acids long.

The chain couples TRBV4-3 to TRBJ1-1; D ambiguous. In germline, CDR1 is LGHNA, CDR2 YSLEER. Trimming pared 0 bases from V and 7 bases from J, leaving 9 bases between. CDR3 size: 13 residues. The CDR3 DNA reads TGCGCCAGCAGCCAAGATGGCAGGCGTGAAGCTTTCTTT. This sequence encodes CASSQDGRREAFF.

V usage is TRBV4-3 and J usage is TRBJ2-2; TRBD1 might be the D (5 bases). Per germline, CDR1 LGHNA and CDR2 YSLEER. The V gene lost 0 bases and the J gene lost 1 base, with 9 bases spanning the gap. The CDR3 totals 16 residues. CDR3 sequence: CASSQDGHLNTGELFF. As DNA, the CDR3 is TGCGCCAGCAGCCAAGATGGACACTTGAACACCGGGGAGCTGTTTTTT.

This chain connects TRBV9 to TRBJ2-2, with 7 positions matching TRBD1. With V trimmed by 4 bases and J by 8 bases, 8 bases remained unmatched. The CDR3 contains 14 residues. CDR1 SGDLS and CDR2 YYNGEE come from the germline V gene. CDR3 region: CASSTLDRRGELFF. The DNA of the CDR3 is TGTGCCAGCAGCACCCTGGACAGGAGAGGGGAGCTGTTTTTT.

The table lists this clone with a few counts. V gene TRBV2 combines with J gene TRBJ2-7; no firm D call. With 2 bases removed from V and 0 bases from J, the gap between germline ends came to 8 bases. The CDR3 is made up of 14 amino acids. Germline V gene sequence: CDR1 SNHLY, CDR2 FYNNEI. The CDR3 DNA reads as TGTGCCAGCAGTGAACGGGCAGCCTCCTACGAGCAGTACTTC. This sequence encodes CASSERAASYEQYF. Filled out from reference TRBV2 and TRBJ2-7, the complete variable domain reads EPEVTQTPSHQVTQMGQEVILRCVPISNHLYFYWYRQILGQKVEFLVSFYNNEISEKSEIFDDQFSVERPDGSNFTLKIRSTKLEDSAMYFCASSERAASYEQYFGPGTRLTVT.

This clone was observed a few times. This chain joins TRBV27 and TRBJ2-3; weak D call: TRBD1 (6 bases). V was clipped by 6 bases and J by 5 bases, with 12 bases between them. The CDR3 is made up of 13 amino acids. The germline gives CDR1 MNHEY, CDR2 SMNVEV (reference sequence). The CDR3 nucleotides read TGTGCCAGCAGCCACAGGGTGGGAGATACGCAGTATTTT. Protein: CASSHRVGDTQYF.

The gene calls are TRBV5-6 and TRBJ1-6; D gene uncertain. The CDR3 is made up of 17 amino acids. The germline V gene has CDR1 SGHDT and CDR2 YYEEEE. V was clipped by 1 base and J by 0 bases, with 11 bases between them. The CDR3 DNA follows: TGTGCCAGCAGCTTGCGTTTGGAGAACTCCTATAATTCACCCCTCCACTTT. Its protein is CASSLRLENSYNSPLHF.

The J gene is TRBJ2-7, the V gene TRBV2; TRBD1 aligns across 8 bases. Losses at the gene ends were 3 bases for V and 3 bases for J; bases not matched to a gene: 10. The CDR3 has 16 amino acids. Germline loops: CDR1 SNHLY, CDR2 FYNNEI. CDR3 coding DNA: TGTGCCAGCAGTGATGGAGTGGGACAGGCCTTCTACGAGCAGTACTTC. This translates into CASSDGVGQAFYEQYF. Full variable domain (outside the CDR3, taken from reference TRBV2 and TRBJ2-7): EPEVTQTPSHQVTQMGQEVILRCVPISNHLYFYWYRQILGQKVEFLVSFYNNEISEKSEIFDDQFSVERPDGSNFTLKIRSTKLEDSAMYFCASSDGVGQAFYEQYFGPGTRLTVT.

The CDR3 nucleotides read TGTGCCAGCAGCTTAGCGCAGGACAGGGGTGTGGATGAGCAGTTCTTC. It is translated as CASSLAQDRGVDEQFF. The chain uses TRBV7-2 and TRBJ2-1; 9 bases are shared with TRBD1. The CDR3 is 16 residues long. Germline CDR1 reads SGHTA; CDR2 reads FQGNSA. The V gene end was trimmed by 0 bases and the J gene end by 8 bases; junction bases not matched to a gene: 8.

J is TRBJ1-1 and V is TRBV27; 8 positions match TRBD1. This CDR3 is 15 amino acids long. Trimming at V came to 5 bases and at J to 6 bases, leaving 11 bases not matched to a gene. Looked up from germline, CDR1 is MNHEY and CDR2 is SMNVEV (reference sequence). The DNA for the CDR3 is TGTGCCAGCAGTCACCCTACAGGACAGGGCGCTGAAGCTTTCTTT. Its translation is CASSHPTGQGAEAFF.

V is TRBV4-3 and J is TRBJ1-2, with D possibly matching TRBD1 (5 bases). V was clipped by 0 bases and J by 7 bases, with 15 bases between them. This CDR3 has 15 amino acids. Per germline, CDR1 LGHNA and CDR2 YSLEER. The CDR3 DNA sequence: TGCGCCAGCAGCCAAGATCGAGGGCAGGGAAGTGGCTACACCTTC. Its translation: CASSQDRGQGSGYTF.

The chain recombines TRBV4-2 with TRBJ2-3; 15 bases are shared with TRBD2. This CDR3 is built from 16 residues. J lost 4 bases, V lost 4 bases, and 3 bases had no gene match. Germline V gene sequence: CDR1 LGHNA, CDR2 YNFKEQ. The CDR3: CASSPRTSGGADTQYF. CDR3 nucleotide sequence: TGTGCCAGCAGCCCTAGGACTAGCGGGGGGGCAGATACGCAGTATTTT.